This TCR beta chain is drawn from a study of cytomegalovirus exposure and HLA in healthy donors. Study observations and caveats: Several of the most significant clusters appeared linked to common viral pathogens, based on a later analysis.

The PCR ran on 60 Vbeta and 13 Jbeta primers. The assay was immunoSEQ multiplex PCR, and TCRdb's table has in-frame clones only and misses some. The sample shows about 130,000 clones, roughly 70% of them seen only once. The CDR3 sequence is 12 residues long. Trimming pared 4 bases from V and 10 bases from J, leaving 12 bases between. Germline CDR1 and CDR2: SGHNT and YYREEE (reference sequence). Worth noting for this clone: Its antigen is currently unknown.

V usage is TRBV5-4 and J usage is TRBJ2-1; a weak D match, TRBD2 (6 bases). Sequences were obtained from PBMCs. The TCR comes from a human donor in good health. This chain's CDR3 is CASSSRAGEQFF. CDR3 DNA sequence: TGTGCCAGCAGCAGCCGGGCGGGAGAGCAGTTCTTC.